Listed here are 9 T cell receptor beta chains from one sample, sequenced in a study of T-cell reconstitution after alpha-beta-depleted transplantation in children. Unique molecular identifiers tagged the TCRbeta library. TCRdb processed the PCR reads anew with MiXCR; each CDR3 protein has one entry. This repertoire shows about 830,000 distinct CDR3 sequences, roughly 15% found once; its top ten account for roughly 5%. Specimen: PBMCs, mostly from graft donor cells, collected 360 days after TCRalphabeta/CD19-depleted stem cell transplant. The source is a male patient between 5 and 17 years old who had a stem cell transplant for acute lymphoblastic leukemia, so the T cells may come from the graft donor.

This clonotype turned up a few times. The chain combines TRBV12-3 or TRBV12-4 with TRBJ2-1; no clear D. The CDR3 contains 13 residues. V was trimmed by 6 bases and J by 6 bases, leaving 12 bases between them. The CDR3 bases are TGTGCCAGCAGATTTGACCCCTCCAATGAGCAGTTCTTC. Amino acids: CASRFDPSNEQFF.

This clonotype has more than one count but fewer than ten. The chain recombines TRBV7-3 with TRBJ1-1; D not certain. From germline, CDR1 is SGHTA and CDR2 FQGTGA. V was cut by 4 bases and J by 1 base, with 10 bases left in between. This CDR3 comprises 14 residues. The CDR3 is CASSSVMRNTEAFF. The CDR3 DNA sequence: TGTGCCAGCAGCTCCGTCATGCGGAACACTGAAGCTTTCTTT.

This chain joins TRBV29-1 and TRBJ2-3, with D unclear. CDR1 and CDR2 (germline): SQVTM, ANQGSEA. V dropped 8 bases and J dropped 0 bases, with 15 bases sitting between them. This CDR3 comprises 14 residues. The DNA of the CDR3 is TGCAGCATAGGGATGCCGTTGAGCACAGATACGCAGTATTTT. Amino acids: CSIGMPLSTDTQYF.

This clonotype turned up a few times. The chain is built from TRBV20-1 and TRBJ2-1; the match to TRBD2 covers 10 bases. Germline values: CDR1 DFQATT, CDR2 SNEGSKA (reference sequence). The CDR3 is 17 amino acids. With V trimmed by 7 bases and J by 4 bases, 16 bases remained unmatched. CDR3 nucleotides: TGCAGTGTTCCCGGGCCGCCTAGCGGGAGTCCATACAATGAGCAGTTCTTC. As protein: CSVPGPPSGSPYNEQFF.

This clonotype was counted a few times. The gene calls are TRBV2 and TRBJ2-5, with 8 bases lining up with TRBD2. This CDR3 has 14 amino acids. CDR1 and CDR2 from the germline V gene are SNHLY and FYNNEI. V was clipped by 4 bases and J by 2 bases; unmatched bases: 3. The chain's CDR3 is CASSVSSGQETQYF. Here the CDR3 DNA reads TGTGCCAGCAGTGTGTCTAGCGGGCAAGAGACCCAGTACTTC.

The chain couples TRBV12-3 or TRBV12-4 to TRBJ1-5, with D unclear. The CDR3 runs 14 residues. Trimming removed 2 bases at V and 8 bases at J, with 13 bases between. The CDR3 DNA reads TGTGCCAGCAGTTTACAGGCCCCAATCAAGCCCCAGCATTTT. As protein: CASSLQAPIKPQHF.

This clonotype was seen a few times. The V gene is TRBV28, the J gene TRBJ2-1; TRBD2 matches 10 bases. The V and J ends lost 6 bases and 5 bases, in that order; junction bases with no gene match: 7. The CDR3 sequence is 15 residues long. Germline CDR1 MDHEN, CDR2 SYDVKM. The CDR3 DNA reads as TGTGCCAGCAGAGTAGCGGGAGGAGGGGACAATGAGCAGTTCTTC. It is translated as CASRVAGGGDNEQFF. The full variable domain, with the rest looked up from reference TRBV28 and TRBJ2-1, is DVKVTQSSRYLVKRTGEKVFLECVQDMDHENMFWYRQDPGLGLRLIYFSYDVKMKEKGDIPEGYSVSREKKERFSLILESASTNQTSMYLCASRVAGGGDNEQFFGPGTRLTVL.

V usage is TRBV27 and J usage is TRBJ2-1; D gene unclear. Trimming took 6 bases from V and 5 from J, leaving 17 bases between them. Germline V lookup: CDR1 MNHEY, CDR2 SMNVEV (reference sequence). The CDR3 runs to 15 residues. CDR3 residues: CASSRLGAGNNEQFF. CDR3 sequence (DNA): TGTGCCAGCAGCCGCCTCGGCGCAGGAAACAATGAGCAGTTCTTC.

The V call is TRBV12-3 or TRBV12-4, the J call TRBJ2-5; D may be TRBD1 (5 bases). With 3 bases removed from V and 5 bases from J, the gap between germline ends came to 10 bases. This CDR3 spans 13 amino acids. CDR3 residues: CASSFEQGETQYF. DNA of the CDR3: TGTGCCAGCAGTTTCGAGCAGGGCGAGACCCAGTACTTC.